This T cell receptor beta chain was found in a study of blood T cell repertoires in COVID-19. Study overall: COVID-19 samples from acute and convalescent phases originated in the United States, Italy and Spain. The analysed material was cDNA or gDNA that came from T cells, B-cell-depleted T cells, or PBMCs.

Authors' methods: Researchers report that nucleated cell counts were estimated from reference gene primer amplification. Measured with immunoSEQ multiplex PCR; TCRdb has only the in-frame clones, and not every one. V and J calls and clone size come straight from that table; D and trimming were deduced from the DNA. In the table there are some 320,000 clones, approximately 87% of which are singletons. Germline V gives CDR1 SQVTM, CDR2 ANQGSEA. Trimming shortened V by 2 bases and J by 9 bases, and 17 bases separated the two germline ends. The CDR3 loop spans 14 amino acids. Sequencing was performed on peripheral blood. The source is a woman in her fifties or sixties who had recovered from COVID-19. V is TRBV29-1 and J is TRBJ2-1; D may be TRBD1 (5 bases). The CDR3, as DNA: TGCAGCGTTGAACAGGGCATGGCCCGCGGTGAGCAGTTCTTC. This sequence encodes CSVEQGMARGEQFF.